This T cell receptor beta chain was recovered during a study of T cell repertoires in cytomegalovirus infection. The wider study: Both recently identified HLA-C-restricted and well-studied HLA-B-restricted CMV epitopes were used in the study. Study-wide points: The ex vivo response was dominated by HLA-C-restricted CMV-specific TCR beta clonotypes. Carriage of CMV together with the relevant HLA was identifiable through cumulative public TCR beta family frequency.

TCRdb reprocessed the reads with MiXCR, giving one entry per CDR3 protein. This table holds 640,000 or so distinct CDR3 sequences, around 30% found once. As to this clonotype: What it binds is not known.

Germline V lookup: CDR1 DFQATT, CDR2 SNEGSKA (reference sequence). The CDR3 sequence is 13 residues long. This clonotype was sampled from a human donor in good health (CMV status not recorded). Some clones in this sample may be carry-over from other donors' samples. The chain carries TRBV20-1 and TRBJ2-1; D may be TRBD2 (7 bases). This sample comprised cultured PBMCs, obtained from culture after CMV antigen stimulation. The CDR3 protein is CRVLVGGRNEQFF. CDR3 nucleotides: TGCAGGGTACTTGTGGGGGGGCGAAATGAGCAGTTCTTC.